The present TCR beta chain was sequenced within a study of blood T cell repertoires in COVID-19. Study-level information: Sites across the United States, Italy and Spain contributed samples from acute and convalescent COVID-19.

Which cohort a participant joined came from the clinical history participants gave. Cohort 3 donors were reported recovered after two negative PCRs, clearance, or symptom resolution. Per the original data handling: Amplification with reference gene primers provided the estimates of nucleated cell counts. Sequenced by immunoSEQ multiplex PCR; TCRdb stores in-frame clones only, minus some. V and J calls and clone size are copied from that table; D and trimming were computed from the DNA. The sample holds hundreds of thousands of clones, more than 85% seen once. Trimming stripped 0 bases from V and 8 bases from J, with 15 bases between. CDR1 and CDR2 (germline): SGHRS, YFSETQ. CDR3 length: 15 residues.

This clonotype was sampled from a woman between 50 and 59 years old who had recovered from COVID-19. The chain joins TRBV5-1 to TRBJ2-1, with TRBD1 as a possible D gene (6 bases). The sequenced material came from PBMCs or T cells enriched from blood (not recorded which). The DNA for the CDR3 is TGCGCCAGCAGCTTGGACATACAGGGATGGGATGAGCAGTTCTTC. This gives the protein CASSLDIQGWDEQFF. The full variable domain, in which reference TRBV5-1 and TRBJ2-1 provide the parts outside the CDR3, is KAGVTQTPRYLIKTRGQQVTLSCSPISGHRSVSWYQQTPGQGLQFLFEYFSETQRNKGNFPGRFSGRQFSNSRSEMNVSTLELGDSALYLCASSLDIQGWDEQFFGPGTRLTVL.